This T cell receptor (beta chain) is from a study of T cell responses to AZD1222 COVID-19 vaccine. The trim removed 2 bases at V and 8 bases at J, leaving 2 bases unmatched. There are 14 residues in the CDR3. CDR1 is SGHRS and CDR2 is YFSETQ in the germline V gene. This table comes from immunoSEQ multiplex PCR, and its TCRdb copy is limited to in-frame clones, with some not included. This table has 130,000 or so clones, 85% to 90% appearing once. Source: peripheral blood, taken on day 0 of MenACWY control vaccination. The chain employs TRBV5-1 and TRBJ2-1; 12 bases are a match to TRBD2. The sequence came from an adult in good health. The CDR3 region is CASSFGLAGYEQFF. CDR3 DNA: TGCGCCAGCAGCTTCGGACTAGCGGGATATGAGCAGTTCTTC. Complete variable domain (other parts from reference TRBV5-1 and TRBJ2-1): KAGVTQTPRYLIKTRGQQVTLSCSPISGHRSVSWYQQTPGQGLQFLFEYFSETQRNKGNFPGRFSGRQFSNSRSEMNVSTLELGDSALYLCASSFGLAGYEQFFGPGTRLTVL.